This TCR beta chain originates from a study of cytomegalovirus exposure and HLA in healthy donors. Study information: Per a later analysis, the roughly 690 first-cohort and some 110 validation repertoires shared one platform.

V lost 2 bases and J 4 bases, leaving 17 bases between the germline ends. Germline V gene sequence: CDR1 SGHTA, CDR2 FQGTGA. The CDR3 loop spans 16 amino acids. TCRdb keeps only in-frame clones here, not all; method: immunoSEQ multiplex PCR. This table has 150,000 to 200,000 clones, approximately 96% appearing once. The V and J genes are TRBV7-3 and TRBJ1-1; maybe TRBD1 (6 bases). Input material: PBMCs. The receptor was derived from a woman between 18 and 30 years old in good health and CMV-seronegative. The CDR3: CASSLYSQGFGTEAFF. Written as DNA, the CDR3 is TGTGCCAGCAGCTTATACAGTCAGGGGTTCGGCACTGAAGCTTTCTTT.